These T cell receptor beta chains were read from a single sample in a study of blood T cell repertoires in COVID-19. The method was immunoSEQ multiplex PCR; TCRdb's version includes in-frame clones alone and lacks a portion of them. The sample lists about 73,000 clones, 60% to 80% seen once, with under 2.5% in the top ten. The specimen sequenced was peripheral blood. These receptors were taken from a man between 70 and 80 years old with COVID-19, enrolled during active disease. The CDR3 runs from the conserved cysteine through the conserved F or W. Fields, in order: D gene, J gene, clone size, V gene, CDR3 protein, CDR3 DNA. A D gene is named only where the DNA matches it firmly. Size is stated for part of the rows, as once, few or many counts, or as a class when the clone is expanded.

d_gene: -
j_gene: TRBJ2-1
abundance: -
v_gene: TRBV4-3
CDR3aa: CASSQDPRSSYNEQFF
CDR3nt: TGCGCCAGCAGCCAAGATCCGAGGAGTTCCTACAATGAGCAGTTCTTC

d_gene: TRBD1
j_gene: TRBJ1-5
abundance: -
v_gene: TRBV18
CDR3aa: CASSPAGQSNQPQHF
CDR3nt: TGTGCCAGCTCACCAGCGGGACAGTCCAATCAGCCCCAGCATTTT

d_gene: TRBD1
j_gene: TRBJ1-5
abundance: -
v_gene: TRBV6-1
CDR3aa: CASSAGTGIWSNQPQHF
CDR3nt: TGTGCCAGCAGTGCGGGGACAGGGATTTGGAGCAATCAGCCCCAGCATTTT

d_gene: -
j_gene: TRBJ1-1
abundance: -
v_gene: TRBV27
CDR3aa: CASSLGPQGLVTEAFF
CDR3nt: TGTGCCAGCAGTTTAGGCCCTCAGGGCCTGGTCACTGAAGCTTTCTTT

d_gene: -
j_gene: TRBJ2-5
abundance: -
v_gene: TRBV11-2
CDR3aa: CASSLDPGGETQYF
CDR3nt: TGTGCCAGCAGCTTAGATCCGGGTGGGGAGACCCAGTACTTC

d_gene: TRBD2
j_gene: TRBJ2-7
abundance: -
v_gene: TRBV4-1
CDR3aa: CASSQVTSGRAEQYF
CDR3nt: TGCGCCAGCAGCCAAGTAACTAGCGGGAGGGCCGAGCAGTACTTC

d_gene: -
j_gene: TRBJ2-5
abundance: -
v_gene: TRBV3-1/TRBV3-2
CDR3aa: CASSHPGETQYF
CDR3nt: TGTGCCAGCAGCCACCCCGGAGAGACCCAGTACTTC

d_gene: TRBD1
j_gene: TRBJ2-7
abundance: -
v_gene: TRBV27
CDR3aa: CASSRRQGYEQYF
CDR3nt: TGTGCCAGCAGTCGGCGACAGGGCTACGAGCAGTACTTC

d_gene: TRBD1
j_gene: TRBJ1-2
abundance: -
v_gene: TRBV5-1
CDR3aa: CASSLDGTGGRGYTF
CDR3nt: TGCGCCAGCAGCTTGGATGGGACAGGGGGCCGGGGCTACACCTTC

d_gene: TRBD2
j_gene: TRBJ2-7
abundance: -
v_gene: TRBV7-9
CDR3aa: CASSPRLTSGRAYEQYF
CDR3nt: TGTGCCAGCAGCCCCCGACTGACTAGCGGGAGGGCCTACGAGCAGTACTTC

d_gene: TRBD2
j_gene: TRBJ2-1
abundance: -
v_gene: TRBV7-9
CDR3aa: CASSPASGRAEQFF
CDR3nt: TGTGCCAGCAGCCCCGCTAGCGGGCGTGCGGAGCAGTTCTTC

d_gene: TRBD1
j_gene: TRBJ1-2
abundance: -
v_gene: TRBV28
CDR3aa: CASSLSDRFYGYTF
CDR3nt: TGTGCCAGCAGTTTATCGGACAGGTTCTATGGCTACACCTTC

d_gene: TRBD1
j_gene: TRBJ1-5
abundance: -
v_gene: TRBV7-2
CDR3aa: CASSLRGQPFYSNQPQHF
CDR3nt: TGTGCCAGCAGCTTAAGGGGACAGCCGTTTTATAGCAATCAGCCCCAGCATTTT

d_gene: -
j_gene: TRBJ2-7
abundance: -
v_gene: TRBV28
CDR3aa: CASTGWGSHKVGNEQYF
CDR3nt: TGTGCCAGCACCGGGTGGGGATCACACAAGGTCGGGAACGAGCAGTACTTC

d_gene: -
j_gene: TRBJ2-5
abundance: -
v_gene: TRBV6-2/TRBV6-3
CDR3aa: CASTPTTGQETQYF
CDR3nt: TGTGCCAGCACCCCTACAACGGGCCAAGAGACCCAGTACTTC

d_gene: TRBD1
j_gene: TRBJ2-3
abundance: -
v_gene: TRBV28
CDR3aa: CASTITGRTGGNF
CDR3nt: TGTGCCAGCACCATTACAGGGAGGACAGGGGGTAACTTT

d_gene: TRBD1
j_gene: TRBJ1-3
abundance: -
v_gene: TRBV6-6
CDR3aa: CAGNTGGPGNTIYF
CDR3nt: TGTGCCGGCAATACAGGGGGCCCTGGAAACACCATATATTTT

d_gene: -
j_gene: TRBJ1-2
abundance: many
v_gene: TRBV9
CDR3aa: CASSVVPRDYGYTF
CDR3nt: TGTGCCAGCAGCGTAGTTCCCAGGGACTATGGCTACACCTTC

d_gene: TRBD2
j_gene: TRBJ2-3
abundance: -
v_gene: TRBV4-2
CDR3aa: CASSQVAGGPDTQYF
CDR3nt: TGTGCCAGCAGCCAAGTAGCGGGAGGGCCAGATACGCAGTATTTT

d_gene: -
j_gene: TRBJ1-1
abundance: few
v_gene: TRBV4-1
CDR3aa: CASSQGAAANTEAFF
CDR3nt: TGCGCCAGCAGCCAAGGAGCGGCAGCGAACACTGAAGCTTTCTTT

d_gene: TRBD2
j_gene: TRBJ2-1
abundance: few
v_gene: TRBV10-3
CDR3aa: CAISAGGYNEQFF
CDR3nt: TGTGCCATCAGTGCGGGAGGGTACAATGAGCAGTTCTTC

d_gene: -
j_gene: TRBJ1-1
abundance: -
v_gene: TRBV5-4
CDR3aa: CASRPQGNTEAFF
CDR3nt: TGTGCCAGCAGGCCACAGGGGAACACTGAAGCTTTCTTT

d_gene: TRBD1
j_gene: TRBJ2-7
abundance: -
v_gene: TRBV7-2
CDR3aa: CASSEIDRDIYEQYF
CDR3nt: TGTGCCAGCAGCGAAATCGACAGGGACATCTACGAGCAGTACTTC

d_gene: -
j_gene: TRBJ1-1
abundance: -
v_gene: TRBV11-3
CDR3aa: CASSLGGDLNTEAFF
CDR3nt: TGTGCCAGCAGCTTAGGCGGGGACCTGAACACTGAAGCTTTCTTT

d_gene: -
j_gene: TRBJ2-7
abundance: -
v_gene: TRBV29-1
CDR3aa: CSVVKYSSYEQYF
CDR3nt: TGCAGCGTTGTAAAGTACAGCAGCTACGAGCAGTACTTC

d_gene: -
j_gene: TRBJ2-7
abundance: once
v_gene: TRBV28
CDR3aa: CASSFGTGASYEQYF
CDR3nt: TGTGCCAGCAGTTTCGGTACGGGTGCGTCCTACGAGCAGTACTTC

d_gene: -
j_gene: TRBJ1-3
abundance: -
v_gene: TRBV24-1
CDR3aa: CATSDSRGSGNTIYF
CDR3nt: TGTGCCACCAGCGATAGTCGGGGCTCTGGAAACACCATATATTTT

d_gene: TRBD1
j_gene: TRBJ2-2
abundance: -
v_gene: TRBV28
CDR3aa: CASIPRTRGRAGELFF
CDR3nt: TGTGCCAGCATCCCCCGGACCAGGGGGCGGGCCGGGGAGCTGTTTTTT

d_gene: TRBD1
j_gene: TRBJ2-7
abundance: -
v_gene: TRBV6-5
CDR3aa: CASRIPGQGSYEQYF
CDR3nt: TGTGCCAGCAGAATTCCGGGACAGGGGAGCTACGAGCAGTACTTC

d_gene: -
j_gene: TRBJ2-7
abundance: -
v_gene: TRBV7-2
CDR3aa: CASSPGTQTTSYEQYF
CDR3nt: TGTGCCAGCAGCCCCGGGACACAAACTACCTCCTACGAGCAGTACTTC

d_gene: -
j_gene: TRBJ2-3
abundance: -
v_gene: TRBV6-4
CDR3aa: CASSEGLASDTQYF
CDR3nt: TGTGCCAGCAGTGAGGGTCTAGCGTCAGATACGCAGTATTTT

d_gene: -
j_gene: TRBJ1-5
abundance: once
v_gene: TRBV12-3/TRBV12-4
CDR3aa: CAYGGDVNQPQHF
CDR3nt: TGTGCCTACGGCGGGGACGTGAATCAGCCCCAGCATTTT

d_gene: -
j_gene: TRBJ1-5
abundance: -
v_gene: TRBV19
CDR3aa: CASSIDRRLDQPQHF
CDR3nt: TGTGCCAGTAGTATAGACCGACGCCTAGATCAGCCCCAGCATTTT

d_gene: TRBD1
j_gene: TRBJ2-1
abundance: -
v_gene: TRBV19
CDR3aa: CASSTRGSGQGSYNEQFF
CDR3nt: TGTGCCAGTAGTACTAGAGGCAGCGGACAGGGTTCCTACAATGAGCAGTTCTTC

d_gene: TRBD1
j_gene: TRBJ2-7
abundance: -
v_gene: TRBV7-8
CDR3aa: CASSLPDRGYEQYF
CDR3nt: TGTGCCAGCAGCTTACCCGACAGGGGGTACGAGCAGTACTTC

d_gene: TRBD2
j_gene: TRBJ2-1
abundance: many
v_gene: TRBV4-3
CDR3aa: CASSQDLAGPGGDNEQFF
CDR3nt: TGCGCCAGCAGCCAAGACTTGGCGGGCCCGGGAGGGGACAATGAGCAGTTCTTC

d_gene: -
j_gene: TRBJ1-4
abundance: -
v_gene: TRBV18
CDR3aa: CASSPQQGRANEKLFF
CDR3nt: TGTGCCAGCTCACCTCAACAGGGTAGGGCTAATGAAAAACTGTTTTTT

d_gene: -
j_gene: TRBJ2-2
abundance: -
v_gene: TRBV27
CDR3aa: CASSPTTFAGELFF
CDR3nt: TGTGCCAGCAGCCCCACTACGTTCGCCGGGGAGCTGTTTTTT

d_gene: -
j_gene: TRBJ1-3
abundance: -
v_gene: TRBV28
CDR3aa: CASSGGASGNTIYF
CDR3nt: TGTGCCAGCAGTGGGGGGGCGAGTGGAAACACCATATATTTT

d_gene: TRBD2
j_gene: TRBJ2-5
abundance: few
v_gene: TRBV6-5
CDR3aa: CASSYSSGSRQETQYF
CDR3nt: TGTGCCAGCAGTTACTCTAGCGGGAGCCGGCAAGAGACCCAGTACTTC

d_gene: TRBD1
j_gene: TRBJ2-5
abundance: -
v_gene: TRBV9
CDR3aa: CASSPGTVPETQYF
CDR3nt: TGTGCCAGCAGCCCCGGGACAGTTCCAGAGACCCAGTACTTC

d_gene: TRBD2
j_gene: TRBJ2-1
abundance: -
v_gene: TRBV10-2
CDR3aa: CASSGASGFYNEQFF
CDR3nt: TGCGCCAGCAGTGGGGCTAGCGGCTTCTACAATGAGCAGTTCTTC

d_gene: TRBD1
j_gene: TRBJ2-6
abundance: -
v_gene: TRBV27
CDR3aa: CASSLTGANSGANVLTF
CDR3nt: TGTGCCAGCAGTTTAACAGGGGCCAACTCTGGGGCCAACGTCCTGACTTTC

d_gene: -
j_gene: TRBJ1-3
abundance: few
v_gene: TRBV18
CDR3aa: CASSPLPGVGNTIYF
CDR3nt: TGTGCCAGCTCACCATTACCGGGTGTAGGAAACACCATATATTTT

d_gene: -
j_gene: TRBJ2-1
abundance: once
v_gene: TRBV6-6
CDR3aa: CASSYTPTENQFF
CDR3nt: TGTGCCAGCAGTTACACGCCGACGGAGAATCAGTTCTTC

d_gene: TRBD1
j_gene: TRBJ1-4
abundance: -
v_gene: TRBV28
CDR3aa: CASSPPGTGLIANEKLFF
CDR3nt: TGTGCCAGCAGTCCTCCCGGGACAGGGTTGATTGCTAATGAAAAACTGTTTTTT

d_gene: -
j_gene: TRBJ1-3
abundance: -
v_gene: TRBV5-5
CDR3aa: CASSLELGAGGNTIYF
CDR3nt: TGTGCCAGCAGCTTGGAGTTAGGGGCAGGGGGAAACACCATATATTTT

d_gene: -
j_gene: TRBJ1-2
abundance: -
v_gene: TRBV28
CDR3aa: CASSLSNRAYYGYTF
CDR3nt: TGTGCCAGCAGTTTAAGTAACAGGGCTTACTATGGCTACACCTTC

d_gene: -
j_gene: TRBJ2-1
abundance: -
v_gene: TRBV7-2
CDR3aa: CASSLAGVWNEQFF
CDR3nt: TGTGCCAGCAGCTTAGCGGGAGTCTGGAATGAGCAGTTCTTC

d_gene: -
j_gene: TRBJ1-5
abundance: -
v_gene: TRBV7-2
CDR3aa: CASSLGGGGLGPQHF
CDR3nt: TGTGCCAGCAGCTTAGGTGGCGGGGGATTGGGGCCCCAGCATTTT

d_gene: TRBD2
j_gene: TRBJ2-3
abundance: -
v_gene: TRBV7-3
CDR3aa: CASSQAGLGVDTQYF
CDR3nt: TGTGCCAGCAGCCAGGCGGGACTAGGGGTAGATACGCAGTATTTT

d_gene: -
j_gene: TRBJ2-7
abundance: many
v_gene: TRBV19
CDR3aa: CASTNMREGDYEQYF
CDR3nt: TGTGCCAGCACCAACATGCGGGAAGGGGACTACGAGCAGTACTTC

d_gene: -
j_gene: TRBJ1-5
abundance: -
v_gene: TRBV9
CDR3aa: CASSVARTGGNQPQHF
CDR3nt: TGTGCCAGCAGCGTAGCTCGGACGGGGGGCAATCAGCCCCAGCATTTT

d_gene: TRBD2
j_gene: TRBJ2-1
abundance: -
v_gene: TRBV12-3/TRBV12-4
CDR3aa: CASSSGTKNEQFF
CDR3nt: TGTGCCAGCAGTTCCGGGACTAAGAATGAGCAGTTCTTC